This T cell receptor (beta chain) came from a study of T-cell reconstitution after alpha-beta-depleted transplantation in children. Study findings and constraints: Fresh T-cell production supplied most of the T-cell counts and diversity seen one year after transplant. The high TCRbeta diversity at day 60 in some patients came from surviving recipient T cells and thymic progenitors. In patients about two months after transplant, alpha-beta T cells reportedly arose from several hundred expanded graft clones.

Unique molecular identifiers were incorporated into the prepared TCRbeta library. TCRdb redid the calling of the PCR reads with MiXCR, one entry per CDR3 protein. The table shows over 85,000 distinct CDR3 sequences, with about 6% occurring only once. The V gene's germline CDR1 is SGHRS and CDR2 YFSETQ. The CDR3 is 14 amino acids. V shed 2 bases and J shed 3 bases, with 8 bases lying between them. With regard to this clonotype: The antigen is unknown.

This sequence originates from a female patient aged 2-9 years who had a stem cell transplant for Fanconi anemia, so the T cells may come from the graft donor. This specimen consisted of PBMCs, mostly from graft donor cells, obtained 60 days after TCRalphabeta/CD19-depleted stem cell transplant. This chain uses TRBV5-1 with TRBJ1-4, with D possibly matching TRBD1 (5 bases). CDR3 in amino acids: CASSFRAPNEKLFF. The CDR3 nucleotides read TGCGCCAGCAGCTTCAGGGCACCTAATGAAAAACTGTTTTTT.